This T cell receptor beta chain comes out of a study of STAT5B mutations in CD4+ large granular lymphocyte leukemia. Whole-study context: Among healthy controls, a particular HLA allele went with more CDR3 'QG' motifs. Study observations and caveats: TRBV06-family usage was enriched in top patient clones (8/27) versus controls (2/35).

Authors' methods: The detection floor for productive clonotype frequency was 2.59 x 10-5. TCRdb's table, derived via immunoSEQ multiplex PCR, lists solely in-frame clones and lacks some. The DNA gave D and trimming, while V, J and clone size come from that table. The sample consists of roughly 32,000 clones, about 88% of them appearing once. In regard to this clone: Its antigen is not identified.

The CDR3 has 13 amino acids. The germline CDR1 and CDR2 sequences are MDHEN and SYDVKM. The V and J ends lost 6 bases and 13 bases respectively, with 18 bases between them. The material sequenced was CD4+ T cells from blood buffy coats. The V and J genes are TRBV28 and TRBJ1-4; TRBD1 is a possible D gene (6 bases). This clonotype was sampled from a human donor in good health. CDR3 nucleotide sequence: TGTGCCAGCAGACGGGACATCCCGGGGGGACTGTTTTTT. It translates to CASRRDIPGGLFF.